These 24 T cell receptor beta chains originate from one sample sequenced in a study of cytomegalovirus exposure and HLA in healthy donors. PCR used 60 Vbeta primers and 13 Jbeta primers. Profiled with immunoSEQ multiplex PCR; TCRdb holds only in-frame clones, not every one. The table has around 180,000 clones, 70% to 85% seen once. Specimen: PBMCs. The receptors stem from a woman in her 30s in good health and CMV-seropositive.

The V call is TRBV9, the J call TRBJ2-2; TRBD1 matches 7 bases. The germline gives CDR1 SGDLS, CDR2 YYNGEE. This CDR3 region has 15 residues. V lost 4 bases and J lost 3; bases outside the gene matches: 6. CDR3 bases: TGTGCCAGCAGCCCCCGACAGGGATACACCGGGGAGCTGTTTTTT. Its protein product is CASSPRQGYTGELFF.

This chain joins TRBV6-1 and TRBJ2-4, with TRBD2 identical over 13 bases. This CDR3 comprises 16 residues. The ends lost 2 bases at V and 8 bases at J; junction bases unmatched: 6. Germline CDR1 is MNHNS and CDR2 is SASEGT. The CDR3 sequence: CASSEPRTSGRHIQYF. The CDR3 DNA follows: TGTGCCAGCAGTGAACCACGGACTAGCGGGAGACACATTCAGTACTTC.

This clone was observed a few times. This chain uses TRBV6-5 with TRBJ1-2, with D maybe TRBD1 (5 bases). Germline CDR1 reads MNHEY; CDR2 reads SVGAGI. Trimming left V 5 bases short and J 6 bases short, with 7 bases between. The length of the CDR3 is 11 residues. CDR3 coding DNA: TGTGCCAGCAGTCAGGGAAATGGCTACACCTTC. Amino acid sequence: CASSQGNGYTF.

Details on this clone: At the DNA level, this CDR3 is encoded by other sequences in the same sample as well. The CDR3 spells CAWSELYGYTF. The CDR3 DNA reads as TGTGCCTGGAGTGAACTCTATGGCTACACCTTC. V and J are TRBV30 and TRBJ1-2; D gene unclear. In germline, CDR1 is GTSNPN, CDR2 SVGIG (reference sequence). The V end lost 1 base, the J end lost 4 bases, and 4 bases lay between the germline ends. CDR3 length equals 11 residues. The entire variable domain, with the rest obtained from reference TRBV30 and TRBJ1-2, is as follows: SQTIHQWPATLVQPVGSPLSLECTVEGTSNPNLYWYRQAAGRGLQLLFYSVGIGQISSEVPQNLSASRPQDRQFILSSKKLLLSDSGFYLCAWSELYGYTFGSGTRLTVV.

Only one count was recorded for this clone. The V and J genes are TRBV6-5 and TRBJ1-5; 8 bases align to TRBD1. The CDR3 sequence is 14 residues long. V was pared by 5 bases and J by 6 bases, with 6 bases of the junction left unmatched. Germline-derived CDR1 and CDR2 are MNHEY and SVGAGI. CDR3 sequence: CASSSTGGTQPQHF. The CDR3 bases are TGTGCCAGCAGTAGTACAGGGGGGACTCAGCCCCAGCATTTT.

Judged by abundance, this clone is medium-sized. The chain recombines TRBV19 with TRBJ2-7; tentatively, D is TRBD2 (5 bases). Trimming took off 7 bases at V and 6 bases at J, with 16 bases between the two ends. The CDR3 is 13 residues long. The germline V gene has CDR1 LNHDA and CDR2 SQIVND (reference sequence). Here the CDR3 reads CASMVGGRGEQYF. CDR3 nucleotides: TGTGCCAGTATGGTTGGAGGTCGAGGCGAGCAGTACTTC.

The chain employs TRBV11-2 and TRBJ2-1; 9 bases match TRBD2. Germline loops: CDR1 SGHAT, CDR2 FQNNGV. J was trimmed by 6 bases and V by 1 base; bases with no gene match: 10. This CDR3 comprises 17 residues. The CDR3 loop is CASSLAPPTSGTNEQFF. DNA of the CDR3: TGTGCCAGCAGCTTAGCCCCTCCGACTAGCGGAACCAATGAGCAGTTCTTC.

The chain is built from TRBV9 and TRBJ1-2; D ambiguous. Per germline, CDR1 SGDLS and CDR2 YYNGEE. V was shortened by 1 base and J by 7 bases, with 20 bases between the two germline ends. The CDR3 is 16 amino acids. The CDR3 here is CASSVKVGEGVGGYTF. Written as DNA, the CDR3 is TGTGCCAGCAGCGTAAAAGTTGGAGAGGGTGTAGGTGGCTACACCTTC.

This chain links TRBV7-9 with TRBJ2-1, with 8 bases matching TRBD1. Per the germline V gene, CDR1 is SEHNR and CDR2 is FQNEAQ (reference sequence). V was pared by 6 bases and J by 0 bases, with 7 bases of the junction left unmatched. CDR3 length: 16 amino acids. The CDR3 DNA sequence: TGTGCCAGCAGTCGACAGGGGTCGAGCTCCTACAATGAGCAGTTCTTC. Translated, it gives CASSRQGSSSYNEQFF.

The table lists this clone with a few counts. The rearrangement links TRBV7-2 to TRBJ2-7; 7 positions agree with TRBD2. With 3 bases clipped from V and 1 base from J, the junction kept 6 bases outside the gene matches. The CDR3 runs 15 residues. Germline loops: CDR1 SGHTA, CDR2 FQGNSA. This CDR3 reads CASSFTPGGSYEQYF. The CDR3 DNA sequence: TGTGCCAGCAGCTTTACGCCCGGGGGGTCCTACGAGCAGTACTTC.

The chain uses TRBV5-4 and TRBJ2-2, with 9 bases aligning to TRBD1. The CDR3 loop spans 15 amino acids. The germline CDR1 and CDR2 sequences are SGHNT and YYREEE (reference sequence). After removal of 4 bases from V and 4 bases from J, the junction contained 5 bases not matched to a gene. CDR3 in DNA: TGTGCCAGCAGCCAGGACAGGGGACCCACCGGGGAGCTGTTTTTT. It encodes CASSQDRGPTGELFF.

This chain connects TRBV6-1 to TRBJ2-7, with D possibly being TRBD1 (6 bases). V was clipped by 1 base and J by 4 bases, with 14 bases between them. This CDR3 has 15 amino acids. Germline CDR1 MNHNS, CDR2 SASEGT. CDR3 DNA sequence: TGTGCCAGCAGTGAAGAAGGGACACTATTTTACGAGCAGTACTTC. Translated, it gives CASSEEGTLFYEQYF.

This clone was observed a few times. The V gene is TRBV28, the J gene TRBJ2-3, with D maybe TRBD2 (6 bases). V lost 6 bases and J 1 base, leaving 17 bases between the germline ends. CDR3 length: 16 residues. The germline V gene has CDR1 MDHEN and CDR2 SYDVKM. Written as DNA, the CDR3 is TGTGCCAGCAGGCCTAGCGCGGGATGGGGCACAGATACGCAGTATTTT. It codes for CASRPSAGWGTDTQYF.

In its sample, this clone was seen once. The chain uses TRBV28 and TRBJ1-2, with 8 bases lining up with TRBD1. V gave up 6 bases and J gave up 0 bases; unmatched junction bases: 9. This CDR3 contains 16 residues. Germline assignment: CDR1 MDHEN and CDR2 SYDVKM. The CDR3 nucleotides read TGTGCCAGCAGCACTGGACAGGGTTGGGCTAACTATGGCTACACCTTC. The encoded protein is CASSTGQGWANYGYTF.

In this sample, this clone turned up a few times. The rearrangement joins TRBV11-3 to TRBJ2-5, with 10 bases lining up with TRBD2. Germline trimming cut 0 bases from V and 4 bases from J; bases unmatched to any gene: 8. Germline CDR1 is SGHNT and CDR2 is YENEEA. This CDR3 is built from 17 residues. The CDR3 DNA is TGTGCCAGCAGCTTAGATGGGGCTAGCGGGGGACTAGAGACCCAGTACTTC. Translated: CASSLDGASGGLETQYF. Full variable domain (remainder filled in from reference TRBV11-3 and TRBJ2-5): EAGVVQSPRYKIIEKKQPVAFWCNPISGHNTLYWYLQNLGQGPELLIRYENEEAVDDSQLPKDRFSAERLKGVDSTLKIQPAELGDSAVYLCASSLDGASGGLETQYFGPGTRLLVL.

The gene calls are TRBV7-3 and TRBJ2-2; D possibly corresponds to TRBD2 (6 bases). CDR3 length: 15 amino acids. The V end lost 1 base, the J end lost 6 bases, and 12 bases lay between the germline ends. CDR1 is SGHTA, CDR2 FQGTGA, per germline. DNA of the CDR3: TGTGCCAGCAGCTTAAGACTAGGTGGGGCCGGGGAGCTGTTTTTT. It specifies CASSLRLGGAGELFF.

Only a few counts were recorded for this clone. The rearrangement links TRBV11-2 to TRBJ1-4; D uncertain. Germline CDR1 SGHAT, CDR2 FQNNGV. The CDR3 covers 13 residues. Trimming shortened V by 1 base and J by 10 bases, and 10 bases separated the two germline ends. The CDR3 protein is CASSLGPPGKLFF. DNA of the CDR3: TGTGCCAGCAGCTTAGGTCCTCCAGGAAAACTGTTTTTT.

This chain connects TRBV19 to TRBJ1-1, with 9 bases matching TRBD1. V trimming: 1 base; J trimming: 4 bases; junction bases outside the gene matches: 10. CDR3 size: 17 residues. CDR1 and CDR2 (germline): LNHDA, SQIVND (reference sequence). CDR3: CASSIAPGQGRITEAFF. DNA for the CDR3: TGTGCCAGTAGTATAGCGCCGGGACAGGGAAGGATCACTGAAGCTTTCTTT.

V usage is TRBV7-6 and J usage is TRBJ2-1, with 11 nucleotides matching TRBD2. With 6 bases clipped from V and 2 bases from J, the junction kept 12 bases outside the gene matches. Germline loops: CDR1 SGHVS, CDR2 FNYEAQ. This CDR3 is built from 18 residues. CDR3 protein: CASSRYTGTSGPYNEQFF. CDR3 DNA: TGTGCCAGCAGTCGTTATACCGGGACTAGCGGCCCCTACAATGAGCAGTTCTTC. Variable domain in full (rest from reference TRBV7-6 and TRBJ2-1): GAGVSQSPRYKVTKRGQDVALRCDPISGHVSLYWYRQALGQGPEFLTYFNYEAQQDKSGLPNDRFSAERPEGSISTLTIQRTEQRDSAMYRCASSRYTGTSGPYNEQFFGPGTRLTVL.

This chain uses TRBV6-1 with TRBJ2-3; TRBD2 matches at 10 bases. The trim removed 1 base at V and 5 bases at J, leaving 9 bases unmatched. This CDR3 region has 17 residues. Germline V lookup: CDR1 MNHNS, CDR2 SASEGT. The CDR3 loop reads CASSEGPAGGPIDTQYF. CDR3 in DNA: TGTGCCAGCAGTGAAGGGCCAGCGGGAGGGCCGATAGATACGCAGTATTTT.

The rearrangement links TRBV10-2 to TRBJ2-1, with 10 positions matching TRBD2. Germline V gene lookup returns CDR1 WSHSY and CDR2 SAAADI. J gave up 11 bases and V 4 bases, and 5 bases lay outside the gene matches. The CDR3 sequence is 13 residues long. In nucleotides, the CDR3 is TGCGCCAGCAGTGGGACTAGCGGCCCGAAGCAGTTCTTC. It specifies CASSGTSGPKQFF.

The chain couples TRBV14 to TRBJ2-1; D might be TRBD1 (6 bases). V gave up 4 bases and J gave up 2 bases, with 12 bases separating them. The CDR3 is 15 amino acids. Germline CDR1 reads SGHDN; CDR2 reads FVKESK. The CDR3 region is CASSRGQWTYNEQFF. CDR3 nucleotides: TGTGCCAGCAGCCGGGGACAATGGACCTACAATGAGCAGTTCTTC.

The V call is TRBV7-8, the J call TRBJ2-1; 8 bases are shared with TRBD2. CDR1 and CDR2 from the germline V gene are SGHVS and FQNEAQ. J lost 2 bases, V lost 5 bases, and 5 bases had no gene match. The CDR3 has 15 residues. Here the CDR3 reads CASSEGLEPYNEQFF. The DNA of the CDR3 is TGTGCCAGCAGCGAGGGACTAGAACCCTACAATGAGCAGTTCTTC.

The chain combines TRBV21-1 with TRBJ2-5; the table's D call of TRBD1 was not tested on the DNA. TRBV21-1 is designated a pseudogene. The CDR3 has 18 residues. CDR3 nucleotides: TGTGCCAGCAGCAATTTGCCATGGGACAGGGGGGTAGAAGAGACCCAGTACTTC. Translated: CASSNLPWDRGVEETQYF.